A single sample gave rise to the 29 T cell receptor beta chains below, sequenced in a study of T cells after yellow fever vaccination. TCRdb itself ran the 5' RACE reads through MiXCR, one entry per CDR3 protein. Seen here are hundreds of thousands of distinct CDR3 sequences, 18% observed once, and the top ten hold around 17%. The sequences come from PBMCs, collected before the yellow fever booster vaccination. These TCRs come from a man aged 18 to 29 who received the YFV17D yellow fever vaccine.

The V and J genes are TRBV12-3 or TRBV12-4 and TRBJ1-5, with a possible D match to TRBD1 (5 bases). V lost 6 bases and J 7 bases, leaving 22 bases between the germline ends. This CDR3 contains 16 residues. Here the CDR3 DNA reads TGTGCCAGCAGCACGGGACTCAAGGGACCGGGCCAGCCCCAGCATTTT. This sequence encodes CASSTGLKGPGQPQHF.

The chain combines TRBV7-6 with TRBJ2-1, with D unresolved. This CDR3 has 14 amino acids. Trimming took 0 bases from V and 7 from J, leaving 10 bases between them. The germline CDR1 and CDR2 sequences are SGHVS and FNYEAQ. As DNA, the CDR3 is TGTGCCAGCAGCTTAGCGCTCGGTAGGAATGAGCAGTTCTTC. It encodes CASSLALGRNEQFF. The full variable domain, completed using reference TRBV7-6 and TRBJ2-1, is GAGVSQSPRYKVTKRGQDVALRCDPISGHVSLYWYRQALGQGPEFLTYFNYEAQQDKSGLPNDRFSAERPEGSISTLTIQRTEQRDSAMYRCASSLALGRNEQFFGPGTRLTVL.

J is TRBJ2-5 and V is TRBV5-1; D tentatively reads TRBD1 or TRBD2 (6 bases each). Trimming took off 2 bases at V and 7 bases at J, with 18 bases between the two ends. This CDR3 contains 15 residues. CDR1 is SGHRS, CDR2 YFSETQ, per germline. The CDR3 DNA reads TGCGCCAGCAGCTTTATCACTCCAGAGGGGGGGACCCAGTACTTC. Protein sequence: CASSFITPEGGTQYF.

J is TRBJ1-2 and V is TRBV11-2, with 8 positions matching TRBD1. Germline V gene sequence: CDR1 SGHAT, CDR2 FQNNGV. The CDR3 length is 14 residues. V trimming: 0 bases; J trimming: 3 bases; junction bases outside the gene matches: 0. The CDR3 nucleotides are TGTGCCAGCAGCTTAGAACAGGGGGACTATGGCTACACCTTC. Its translation is CASSLEQGDYGYTF.

The chain combines TRBV5-4 with TRBJ2-5; TRBD1 might be the D (6 bases). V was shortened by 1 base and J by 1 base, with 11 bases between the two germline ends. Per the germline V gene, CDR1 is SGHNT and CDR2 is YYREEE (reference sequence). The CDR3 contains 15 residues. In DNA, the CDR3 is TGTGCCAGCAGCTTGCCAGCAGGGGCCCAAGAGACCCAGTACTTC. Residues: CASSLPAGAQETQYF.

The rearrangement uses TRBV29-1 and TRBJ1-2; 7 nucleotides match TRBD1. Germline CDR1 and CDR2: SQVTM and ANQGSEA. Trimming cost V 4 bases and J 1 base; bases outside gene matches: 3. This CDR3 has 13 amino acids. In DNA form, the CDR3 reads TGCAGCGTTGGACAGGGAAATAACTATGGCTACACCTTC. It translates to CSVGQGNNYGYTF.

This clonotype came up many times. The rearrangement links TRBV6-5 to TRBJ1-1; no reliable D call. This CDR3 spans 13 amino acids. Germline assignment: CDR1 MNHEY and CDR2 SVGAGI. Trimming shortened V by 3 bases and J by 4 bases, and 9 bases separated the two germline ends. The CDR3 DNA is TGTGCCAGCAGTTATGGCATGGGCACTGAAGCTTTCTTT. It yields the protein CASSYGMGTEAFF.

This clonotype was seen a handful of times. V usage is TRBV20-1 and J usage is TRBJ2-2; D gene ambiguous. The V end lost 3 bases, the J end lost 3 bases, and 11 bases lay between the germline ends. Germline V lookup: CDR1 DFQATT, CDR2 SNEGSKA (reference sequence). The CDR3 contains 14 residues. CDR3 region: CSASPQRDTGELFF. CDR3 nucleotides: TGCAGTGCTAGTCCCCAGCGTGACACCGGGGAGCTGTTTTTT.

This clonotype has only a few counts. The rearrangement links TRBV5-1 to TRBJ1-2; 7 bases map to TRBD1. Trimming took 4 bases from V and 3 from J; bases not matched to a gene: 6. CDR1 and CDR2 (germline): SGHRS, YFSETQ. The CDR3 runs 14 residues. The CDR3 region has the DNA TGCGCCAGCAGCAGAGACAGGGTAGACTATGGCTACACCTTC. It codes for CASSRDRVDYGYTF.

This clonotype was detected a few times. This chain uses TRBV7-3 with TRBJ2-2; maybe TRBD2 (6 bases). CDR1 SGHTA and CDR2 FQGTGA come from the germline V gene. The CDR3 has 14 amino acids. The germline V and J ends were trimmed by 6 bases and 2 bases, with 10 bases remaining between them. In DNA form, the CDR3 reads TGTGCCAGCAGGGCGGGACGAAACACCGGGGAGCTGTTTTTT. Its protein product is CASRAGRNTGELFF.

V is TRBV5-1 and J is TRBJ2-1, with 9 nucleotides matching TRBD2. V was clipped by 4 bases and J by 8 bases; unmatched bases: 10. The CDR3 has 15 amino acids. Germline V lookup: CDR1 SGHRS, CDR2 YFSETQ. Here the CDR3 DNA reads TGCGCCAGCAGCCGGGGCGGGGGGGCTGTCGATGAGCAGTTCTTC. Translating gives CASSRGGGAVDEQFF.

The rearrangement uses TRBV7-9 and TRBJ1-1; no definite D call. V lost 4 bases, J lost 4 bases, and 16 bases lay in between. The germline V gene encodes CDR1 SEHNR and CDR2 FQNEAQ (reference sequence). CDR3 length equals 15 residues. The CDR3 loop reads CASSSSVGPFTEAFF. The CDR3 nucleotides read TGTGCCAGCAGCTCCTCAGTTGGACCCTTCACTGAAGCTTTCTTT.

The chain couples TRBV6-5 to TRBJ2-3; D call uncertain. V dropped 0 bases and J dropped 7 bases, with 8 bases sitting between them. CDR1 is MNHEY and CDR2 is SVGAGI in the germline V gene. This CDR3 region has 13 residues. CDR3 DNA: TGTGCCAGCAGTTACTCGAGCTACAATACGCAGTATTTT. Translation gives CASSYSSYNTQYF.

The chain is built from TRBV4-3 and TRBJ2-5, with TRBD1 matching over 7 bases. V trimming: 0 bases; J trimming: 5 bases; junction bases outside the gene matches: 9. The CDR3 consists of 16 residues. Germline CDR1 LGHNA, CDR2 YSLEER. Here the CDR3 DNA reads TGCGCCAGCAGCCAAGATTGGGGACAGAGAATTGAGACCCAGTACTTC. Amino acid sequence: CASSQDWGQRIETQYF.

This clonotype was found a few times. V gene TRBV18 combines with J gene TRBJ2-7; tentative D call: TRBD2 (6 bases). With 2 bases removed from V and 2 bases from J, the gap between germline ends came to 7 bases. The CDR3 loop spans 13 amino acids. CDR1 is KGHSH, CDR2 LQKENI, per germline. CDR3: CASSPAGPYEQYF. The CDR3 DNA follows: TGTGCCAGCTCACCAGCGGGGCCCTACGAGCAGTACTTC.

This chain links TRBV6-2 or TRBV6-3 with TRBJ1-6; the D is unclear. This CDR3 has 12 amino acids. CDR1 is MNHEY, CDR2 SVGEGT, per germline. Trimming removed 4 bases from V and 7 bases from J, with 5 bases in between. The CDR3 loop reads CASSSSNSPLHF. For the CDR3, the DNA is TGTGCCAGCAGTTCTTCCAATTCACCCCTCCACTTT.

The rearrangement joins TRBV5-5 to TRBJ1-2; no clear D gene. CDR1 is SGHKS and CDR2 is YYEKEE in the germline V gene (reference sequence). V lost 0 bases and J lost 3, with 12 bases in between. This CDR3 spans 15 amino acids. In DNA, the CDR3 is TGTGCCAGCAGCTTGGGGAGGCCCGGGGACTATGGCTACACCTTC. Translation gives CASSLGRPGDYGYTF. Full variable domain (missing parts from reference TRBV5-5 and TRBJ1-2): DAGVTQSPTHLIKTRGQQVTLRCSPISGHKSVSWYQQVLGQGPQFIFQYYEKEERGRGNFPDRFSARQFPNYSSELNVNALLLGDSALYLCASSLGRPGDYGYTFGSGTRLTVV.

This clonotype occurred a few times. This chain uses TRBV4-1 with TRBJ2-3, with 9 bases identical to TRBD2. The CDR3 sequence is 14 residues long. Germline CDR1 is MGHRA and CDR2 is YSYEKL. Trimming cost V 4 bases and J 7 bases; bases outside gene matches: 6. The CDR3 sequence is CASSLPTSGYTQYF. The CDR3 DNA reads as TGCGCCAGCAGCCTACCGACTAGCGGATATACGCAGTATTTT.

This chain uses TRBV12-3 or TRBV12-4 with TRBJ2-1, with 7 bases fitting TRBD2. This CDR3 region has 15 residues. Trimming removed 7 bases from V and 9 bases from J; junction bases left unmatched: 15. CDR3 protein: CASTTTSSVSGEQFF. CDR3 nucleotide sequence: TGTGCCAGCACCACGACTAGCTCAGTTTCTGGTGAGCAGTTCTTC.

A note on this clonotype: A much larger clone lies one base from this, so it may be a read error. The genes are TRBV7-2 and TRBJ2-1; possible D gene TRBD2, 5 bases. CDR1 SGHTA and CDR2 FQGNSA come from the germline V gene. This CDR3 spans 12 amino acids. V lost 5 bases and J 8 bases, leaving 10 bases between the germline ends. CDR3 bases: TGTGCCAGCAGCCCCGGGGTCGATGAGCAGTTCTTC. Residues: CASSPGVDEQFF.

The sample holds a few counts of this clonotype. J is TRBJ2-5 and V is TRBV7-2; perhaps TRBD2 as D (6 bases). The germline V gene encodes CDR1 SGHTA and CDR2 FQGNSA. The CDR3 runs to 15 residues. V was cut by 1 base and J by 1 base, with 10 bases left in between. The CDR3, as DNA: TGTGCCAGCAGCTTAGTAAGGACTATCCAAGAGACCCAGTACTTC. Translation: CASSLVRTIQETQYF. Using reference TRBV7-2 and TRBJ2-5 for the parts outside the CDR3, the full variable domain is GAGVSQSPSNKVTEKGKDVELRCDPISGHTALYWYRQSLGQGLEFLIYFQGNSAPDKSGLPSDRFSAERTGGSVSTLTIQRTQQEDSAVYLCASSLVRTIQETQYFGPGTRLLVL.

This clonotype appeared a few times. The CDR3 loop is CASSSTDRLAYEQYF. The CDR3 region has the DNA TGTGCCAGCAGCTCCACAGACAGGCTTGCCTACGAGCAGTACTTC. This chain links TRBV7-2 with TRBJ2-7; D perhaps matches TRBD1 (6 bases). The ends were cut back, 4 bases at V and 2 bases at J, with 15 bases in the middle. The germline V gene encodes CDR1 SGHTA and CDR2 FQGNSA. The CDR3 is 15 residues long.

The genes are TRBV29-1 and TRBJ2-1; D possibly uses TRBD1 or TRBD2 (5 bases each). The CDR3 runs to 17 residues. Germline CDR1 and CDR2: SQVTM and ANQGSEA. V shed 1 base and J shed 7 bases, with 23 bases lying between them. The CDR3: CSVEVLGDRSYGNEQFF. For the CDR3, the DNA is TGCAGCGTTGAAGTCTTAGGGGACCGCTCCTACGGAAATGAGCAGTTCTTC.

The chain couples TRBV5-6 to TRBJ2-1; D remains unclear. The CDR3 has 12 residues. Trimming took off 0 bases at V and 14 bases at J, with 12 bases between the two ends. CDR1 is SGHDT, CDR2 YYEEEE, per germline. CDR3 sequence reads: CASSLGPPNEFF. The CDR3, as DNA: TGTGCCAGCAGCTTGGGACCGCCTAACGAGTTCTTC.

Only a few counts were recorded for this clonotype. This CDR3 reads CASSGQGERDTEAFF. In DNA, the CDR3 is TGTGCCAGCAGTGGACAGGGCGAGAGGGACACTGAAGCTTTCTTT. This sequence joins TRBV6-5 and TRBJ1-1; TRBD1 aligns across 8 bases. Per the germline V gene, CDR1 is MNHEY and CDR2 is SVGAGI. The V and J ends lost 5 bases and 3 bases, in that order; junction bases with no gene match: 8. This CDR3 region has 15 residues.

This clonotype has a handful of counts. The V and J genes are TRBV7-6 and TRBJ2-1; TRBD2 matches at 8 bases. V was pared by 2 bases and J by 8 bases, with 14 bases of the junction left unmatched. The CDR3 length is 17 residues. Germline lookup yields CDR1 SGHVS and CDR2 FNYEAQ. CDR3 residues: CASSLRAAGGITDEQFF. The CDR3 nucleotides are TGTGCCAGCAGCTTAAGGGCCGCGGGGGGCATAACGGATGAGCAGTTCTTC.

The gene calls are TRBV4-3 and TRBJ1-1; no clear D gene. The CDR3 has 16 amino acids. V lost 1 base to trimming and J lost 2 bases, with 14 bases between them. CDR1 and CDR2 (germline): LGHNA, YSLEER. The CDR3: CASSQGSGRSNTEAFF. The CDR3 DNA reads TGCGCCAGCAGCCAAGGGTCTGGCAGATCAAACACTGAAGCTTTCTTT.

Only a few counts were recorded for this clonotype. The chain joins TRBV4-1 to TRBJ1-1; D possibly corresponds to TRBD1 (5 bases). The CDR3 extends over 16 amino acids. Trimming left V 1 base short and J 1 base short, with 13 bases between. Germline V gene sequence: CDR1 MGHRA, CDR2 YSYEKL. The CDR3 bases are TGCGCCAGCAGCCAAGGTCGCCAGGGCAGGAACACTGAAGCTTTCTTT. Translation: CASSQGRQGRNTEAFF.

The chain couples TRBV19 to TRBJ1-2; D ambiguous. Germline lookup yields CDR1 LNHDA and CDR2 SQIVND (reference sequence). CDR3 size: 14 residues. The germline V and J ends were trimmed by 5 bases and 3 bases, with 13 bases remaining between them. The CDR3 loop reads CASSPNTGDYGYTF. The CDR3 bases are TGTGCCAGTAGTCCCAACACCGGAGACTATGGCTACACCTTC. Based on the CDR3 plus reference TRBV19 and TRBJ1-2, the full variable domain is DGGITQSPKYLFRKEGQNVTLSCEQNLNHDAMYWYRQDPGQGLRLIYYSQIVNDFQKGDIAEGYSVSREKKESFPLTVTSAQKNPTAFYLCASSPNTGDYGYTFGSGTRLTVV.